Listed below are T cell receptor beta chains from one sample, sequenced in a study of cytotoxic CD8 clonotypes in ibrutinib-treated CLL. Libraries were prepared by immunoSEQ multiplex PCR; TCRdb keeps only in-frame clonotypes and omits some of them. The data show about 49,000 clones, approximately 69% seen once. The material sequenced was PBMCs, taken after 12 months of ibrutinib treatment. These receptors originate from a human donor with chronic lymphocytic leukemia. Each CDR3 is given with its conserved first and last residue. D genes are given only for firm matches. Size is omitted from some rows. Given values are once, few, many or a class for expanded clones.

abundance	d_gene	v_gene	len	j_gene	CDR3nt	CDR3aa
NA	NA	TRBV5-4	13	TRBJ1-2	TGTGCCAGCAGCGGAGGGGCTAGGTATGGCTACACCTTC	CASSGGARYGYTF
NA	TRBD1	TRBV27	13	TRBJ1-1	TGTGCCAGCAGTCGACAGGGGAACACTGAAGCTTTCTTT	CASSRQGNTEAFF
NA	NA	TRBV9	13	TRBJ1-1	TGTGCCAGCAGCGCCACCGGGCCCGGGGAAGCTTTCTTT	CASSATGPGEAFF
NA	NA	TRBV19	11	TRBJ2-7	TGTGCCAGTAGTCAGGGCTACGAGCAGTACTTC	CASSQGYEQYF
once	NA	TRBV5-4	12	TRBJ1-5	TGTGCCAGCAGCTTGGACAATCAGCCCCAGCATTTT	CASSLDNQPQHF
NA	NA	TRBV10-3	11	TRBJ2-5	TGTGCCATCAGTGTATCGGACACCCAGTACTTC	CAISVSDTQYF
NA	TRBD2	TRBV7-9	14	TRBJ2-5	TGTGCCAGCAGCTTAGGAGGTAGCGGGGGCCCTCAGTACTTC	CASSLGGSGGPQYF
few	NA	TRBV5-1	14	TRBJ1-4	TGCGCCAGCAGCTTAGGAGTGGTGGGTGAAAAACTGTTTTTT	CASSLGVVGEKLFF
NA	TRBD1	TRBV6-6	14	TRBJ2-7	TGTGCCAGCAGAGCCGTGGACAGGGCCTACGAGCAGTACTTC	CASRAVDRAYEQYF
NA	TRBD1	TRBV6-1	15	TRBJ2-3	TGTGCCAGCACTACCGGGACAGGGGATCGAGATACGCAGTATTTT	CASTTGTGDRDTQYF
NA	NA	TRBV5-8	13	TRBJ1-1	TGTGCCAGCAGCTTGAACCGATACACTGAAGCTTTCTTT	CASSLNRYTEAFF
NA	NA	TRBV14	15	TRBJ1-1	TGTGCCAGCAGCCGGGCCCAGCTATTGAACACTGAAGCTTTCTTT	CASSRAQLLNTEAFF
NA	NA	TRBV5-1	15	TRBJ2-7	TGCGCCAGCAGCTTCGGACAGTCTCTCTCCTACGAGCAGTACTTC	CASSFGQSLSYEQYF
NA	NA	TRBV10-3	16	TRBJ1-6	TGTGCCATCAGTGAGGAACAGATCGCCTATAATTCACCCCTCCACTTT	CAISEEQIAYNSPLHF
few	NA	TRBV2	12	TRBJ1-2	TGTGCCAGCAGAGGCCTGAACTATGGCTACACCTTC	CASRGLNYGYTF
NA	TRBD1	TRBV10-3	14	TRBJ1-5	TGTGCCATCAGTGGGGACAGGGAGGGTCAGCCCCAGCATTTT	CAISGDREGQPQHF
NA	NA	TRBV11-3	14	TRBJ2-1	TGTGCCAGCAGCCTTAGCCCGGCCCACAATGAGCAGTTCTTC	CASSLSPAHNEQFF
few	NA	TRBV27	13	TRBJ1-5	TGTGCCAGCAGGCCACAGAATAATCAGCCCCAGCATTTT	CASRPQNNQPQHF
few	NA	TRBV10-3	14	TRBJ1-5	TGTGCCATCAGTGAAGGAAGGGGCAATCAGCCCCAGCATTTT	CAISEGRGNQPQHF
once	NA	TRBV13	15	TRBJ2-2	TGTGCCAGCAGCCACACCCAACTCGACTGGGGGGAGCTGTTTTTT	CASSHTQLDWGELFF
NA	NA	TRBV9	15	TRBJ2-2	TGTGCCAGCAGCGTAGGCTCAGGGTGGGCCGGGGAGCTGTTTTTT	CASSVGSGWAGELFF
NA	TRBD1	TRBV7-3	15	TRBJ2-1	TGTGCCAGCAGCCAAACCGGGACAGGGGGCAATGAGCAGTTCTTC	CASSQTGTGGNEQFF
NA	NA	TRBV2	12	TRBJ2-7	TGTGCCAGCAGGGCTACTGGGACCGAGCAGTACTTC	CASRATGTEQYF
few	TRBD1	TRBV18	15	TRBJ2-7	TGTGCCAGCTCACGCCGGGACAGGGGTCGAATCGAGCAGTACTTC	CASSRRDRGRIEQYF
NA	TRBD1	TRBV11-1	16	TRBJ2-1	TGTGCCAGCAGCGAGTGGACAGGGGGCTCCTACAATGAGCAGTTCTTC	CASSEWTGGSYNEQFF
few	TRBD1	TRBV2	14	TRBJ1-2	TGTGCCAGCAGTGAAGAACAGGGGGCCGGTGGCTACACCTTC	CASSEEQGAGGYTF
once	NA	TRBV7-2	13	TRBJ2-1	TGTGCCACCCCTCGGAGGGCCTACAATGAGCAGTTCTTC	CATPRRAYNEQFF
NA	TRBD1	TRBV5-1	18	TRBJ2-3	TGCGCCAGCAGCAAAGTCCGGGACAGGGGGCGAGGCACAGATACGCAGTATTTT	CASSKVRDRGRGTDTQYF
NA	TRBD1	TRBV27	17	TRBJ1-1	TGTGCCAGCAGTTTATTACGTGGGACAGGCCTGAACACTGAAGCTTTCTTT	CASSLLRGTGLNTEAFF